This record covers a single T cell receptor beta chain. The target antigen is unknown. These data come from a study of T cells in localized non-small cell lung cancer. Broader study findings: A raised T cell density in blood coincided with lengthier overall survival. It remains possible that heterogeneity exists, since only one tumor region was sequenced. Uninvolved adjacent lung, not tumor, had the highest T cell clonality.

Generated by immunoSEQ multiplex PCR, the TCRdb table keeps only in-frame clones and is missing some. The sample yields around 140,000 clones, 80% to 90% seen once. Looked up from germline, CDR1 is LNHDA and CDR2 is SQIVND (reference sequence). The CDR3 is 14 residues long. The V gene lost 4 bases and the J gene lost 2 bases, with 11 bases spanning the gap. Source: peripheral blood, taken before any cancer treatment. This receptor was obtained from an older female donor with stage I lung adenocarcinoma. The V gene is TRBV19, the J gene TRBJ2-5, with D perhaps matching TRBD2 (6 bases). The DNA of the CDR3 is TGTGCCAGTAGTAAGGGACTGACTCAAGAGACCCAGTACTTC. This sequence encodes CASSKGLTQETQYF.